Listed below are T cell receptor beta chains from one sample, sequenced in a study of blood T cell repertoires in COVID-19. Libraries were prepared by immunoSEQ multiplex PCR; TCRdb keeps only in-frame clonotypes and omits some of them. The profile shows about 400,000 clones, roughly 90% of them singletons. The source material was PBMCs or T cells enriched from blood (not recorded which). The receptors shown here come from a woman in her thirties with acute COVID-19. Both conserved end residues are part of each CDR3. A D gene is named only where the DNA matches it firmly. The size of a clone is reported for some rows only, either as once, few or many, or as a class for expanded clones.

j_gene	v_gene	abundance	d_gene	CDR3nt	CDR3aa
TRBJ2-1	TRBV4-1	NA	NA	TGCGCCAGCAGCCAAGAGGGCAGGATTTATGAGCAGTTCTTC	CASSQEGRIYEQFF
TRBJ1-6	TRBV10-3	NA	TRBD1	TGTGCCATCAGGGGCCAAGGACAGGGCTATAATTCACCCCTCCACTTT	CAIRGQGQGYNSPLHF
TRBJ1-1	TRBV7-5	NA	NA	TGTGTCAGAAGCTTAGTCGTCACTGAAGCTTTCTTT	CVRSLVVTEAFF
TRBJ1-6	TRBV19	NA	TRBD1	TGTGCCAGTACCGTGACAGGGGGCGGTAATTCACCCCTCCACTTT	CASTVTGGGNSPLHF
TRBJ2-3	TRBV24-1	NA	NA	TGTGCCACCAGTGGTGTCTCGACGGGTAATACGCAGTATTTT	CATSGVSTGNTQYF
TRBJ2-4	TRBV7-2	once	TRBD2	TGTGCCAGCAGCTTGACGGGGGGGCCGGTCAAAAACATTCAGTACTTC	CASSLTGGPVKNIQYF
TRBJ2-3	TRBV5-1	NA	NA	TGCGCCACTCGGCCCAGGGGGGCCAGCACAGATACGCAGTATTTT	CATRPRGASTDTQYF
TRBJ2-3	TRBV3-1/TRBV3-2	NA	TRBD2	TGTGCCAGCAGCCAGACTAGCTTCGATACGCAGTATTTT	CASSQTSFDTQYF
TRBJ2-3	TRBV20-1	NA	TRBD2	TGCAGTGCTAGTCCCGGGACTAGCGTCCTAAACGCAGATACGCAGTATTTT	CSASPGTSVLNADTQYF
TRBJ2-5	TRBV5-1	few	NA	TGCGCCAGCAGCTTGGAGGGGGGGCCTTGGGAGACCCAGTACTTC	CASSLEGGPWETQYF
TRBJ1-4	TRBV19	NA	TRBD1	TGTGCCAGTAGTATAGATCTCTGGGACAGGGGGACAACTAATGAAAAACTGTTTTTT	CASSIDLWDRGTTNEKLFF
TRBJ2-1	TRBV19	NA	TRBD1	TGTGCCAGTAGTATTGGACAGGGGGCGTACAATGAGCAGTTCTTC	CASSIGQGAYNEQFF
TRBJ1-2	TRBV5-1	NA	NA	TGCGCCAGCAGCCCGGAGGGTACTGGCTACACCTTC	CASSPEGTGYTF
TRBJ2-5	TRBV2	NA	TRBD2	TGTGCCAGCACGTACAACGCGGGGGGTCGGGAGACCCAGTACTTC	CASTYNAGGRETQYF
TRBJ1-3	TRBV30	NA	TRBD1	TGTGCCTGGAGTGTAAAGGGGGCATCTGGAAACACCATATATTTT	CAWSVKGASGNTIYF
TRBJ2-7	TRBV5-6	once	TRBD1	TGTGCCAGTACGCAGGGGGCCTACGAGCAGTACTTC	CASTQGAYEQYF
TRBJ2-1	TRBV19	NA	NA	TGTGCCAGTAGTATTGGGGCGGCAAGGTTCTTC	CASSIGAARFF
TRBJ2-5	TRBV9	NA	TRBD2	TGTGCCAGCAGCGGAGGGAGCGGGGGCCTACAAGAGACCCAGTACTTC	CASSGGSGGLQETQYF
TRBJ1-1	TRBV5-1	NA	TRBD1	TGCGCCAGCAGCCTAACCACAGGGGGCGGTGAAGCTTTCTTT	CASSLTTGGGEAFF
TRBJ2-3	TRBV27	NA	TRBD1	TGTGCCAGCAGACTGGGACAGGGGTTAGATACGCAGTATTTT	CASRLGQGLDTQYF
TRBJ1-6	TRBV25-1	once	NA	TGTGCCAGCAGTGAATTTTGGGGGGAGAATTCACCCCTCCACTTT	CASSEFWGENSPLHF
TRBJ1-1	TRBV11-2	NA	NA	TGTGCCAGCAGCTTAGGGAGCTATACTGAAGCTTTCTTT	CASSLGSYTEAFF
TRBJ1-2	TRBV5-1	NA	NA	TGCGCCAGCAGCTTGGAACCAGGGGAAGGCTACACCTTC	CASSLEPGEGYTF
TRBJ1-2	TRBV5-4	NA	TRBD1	TGTGCCAGCAGCTTGGTGGACAGGACCTATGGCTACACCTTC	CASSLVDRTYGYTF
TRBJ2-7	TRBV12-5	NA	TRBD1	TGTGCTAGTGGTTTGCCTCCCAAGACAGGGATCCTCCACGAGCAGTACTTC	CASGLPPKTGILHEQYF
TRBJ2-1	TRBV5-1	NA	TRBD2	TGCGCCAGCAGCTTGGTGGTCGTAGCGGGGGGGCAGTTCTTC	CASSLVVVAGGQFF
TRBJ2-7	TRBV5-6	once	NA	TGTGCCAGCAGCTTGTTGGGGCTGGAGCAGTACTTC	CASSLLGLEQYF
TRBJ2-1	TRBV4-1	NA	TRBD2	TGCGCCAGCAGCCAACAGCTAGCGGGGGGCGCTCGAAGACACCAGTTCTTC	CASSQQLAGGARRHQFF
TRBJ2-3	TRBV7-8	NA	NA	TGTGCCAGCAGCGCACGAGAAGATACGCAGTATTTT	CASSAREDTQYF
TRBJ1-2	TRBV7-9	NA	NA	TGTGCCAGCAGCTTGCGGGGGCAAGGCTACACCTTC	CASSLRGQGYTF
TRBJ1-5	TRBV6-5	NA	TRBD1	TGTGCCAGCGGAGGGGGCGAGCCCCAGCATTTT	CASGGGEPQHF
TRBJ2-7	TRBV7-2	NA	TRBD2	TGTGCCAGCAGCTTATTGGGTAGTTGGGGGGGCGAGCAGTACTTC	CASSLLGSWGGEQYF
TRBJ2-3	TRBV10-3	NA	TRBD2	TGTGCCATCAGTGAGTCGATGGGACTAGCGGGGGGCGGCACAGATACGCAGTATTTT	CAISESMGLAGGGTDTQYF
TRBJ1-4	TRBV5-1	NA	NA	TGCGCCAGCAGCACCGGGAATTCTAATGAAAAACTGTTTTTT	CASSTGNSNEKLFF
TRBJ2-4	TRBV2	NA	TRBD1	TGTGCCAGCAGAGGACAGGTGGGAAACATTCAGTACTTC	CASRGQVGNIQYF
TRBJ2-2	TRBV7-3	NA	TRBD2	TGTGCCAGCAGCTTAAACGCGGGACTAGCGGTCACCGGGGAGCTGTTTTTT	CASSLNAGLAVTGELFF
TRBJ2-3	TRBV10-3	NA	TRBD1	TGTGCCATCAGTGCCAGGGGGCCCCCAGATACGCAGTATTTT	CAISARGPPDTQYF
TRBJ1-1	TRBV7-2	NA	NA	TGTGCCAGCAGCTTAGAGTCGAAGCCGAACACTGAAGCTTTCTTT	CASSLESKPNTEAFF
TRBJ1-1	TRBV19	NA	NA	TGTGCCAGCTTACCGCAGGGCGATTATGAAGCTTTCTTT	CASLPQGDYEAFF
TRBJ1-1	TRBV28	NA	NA	TGTGCCAGCAGTTTAGGAATTAGGGGCACTGAAGCTTTCTTT	CASSLGIRGTEAFF
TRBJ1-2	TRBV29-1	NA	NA	TGCAGCGCAACAGGCGACGAGGACTATGGCTACACCTTC	CSATGDEDYGYTF
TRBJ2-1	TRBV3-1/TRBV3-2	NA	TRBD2	TGTGCCAGCAGCCAAGGCGGGGGACTAGCCAGTGAGCAGTTCTTC	CASSQGGGLASEQFF
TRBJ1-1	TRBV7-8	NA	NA	TGTGCCAGCACCCCCTGGGGGCCTAACACTGAAGCTTTCTTT	CASTPWGPNTEAFF